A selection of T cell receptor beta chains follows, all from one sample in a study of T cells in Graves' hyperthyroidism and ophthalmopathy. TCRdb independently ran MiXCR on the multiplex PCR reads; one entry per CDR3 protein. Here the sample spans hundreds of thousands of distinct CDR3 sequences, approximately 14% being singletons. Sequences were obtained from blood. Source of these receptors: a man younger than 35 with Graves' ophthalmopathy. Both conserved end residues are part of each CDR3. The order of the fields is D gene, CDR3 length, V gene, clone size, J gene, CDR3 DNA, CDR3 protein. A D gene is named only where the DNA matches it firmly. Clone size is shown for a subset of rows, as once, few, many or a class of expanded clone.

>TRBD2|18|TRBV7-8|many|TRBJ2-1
TGTGCCAGCAGCTCGACGTTAGCGGGGGGGAGAATATACAATGAGCAGTTCTTC
CASSSTLAGGRIYNEQFF
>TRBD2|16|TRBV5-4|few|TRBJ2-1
TGTGCCAGCAGCTTGGTGGGACTAGCAAGGCACGATGAGCAGTTCTTC
CASSLVGLARHDEQFF
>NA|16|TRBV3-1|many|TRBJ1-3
TGTGCCAGCAGCCAAGTATCTACGGGCGCTGGAAACACCATATATTTT
CASSQVSTGAGNTIYF
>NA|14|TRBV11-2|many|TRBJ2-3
TGTGCCAGCAGCACACTAGGGGGCACAGATACGCAGTATTTT
CASSTLGGTDTQYF
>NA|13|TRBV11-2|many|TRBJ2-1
TGTGCCAGCACCGACCGGACAGTCGGTGAGCAGTTCTTC
CASTDRTVGEQFF
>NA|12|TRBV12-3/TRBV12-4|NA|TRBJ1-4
TGTGCCAGTAAGAGGTCTGATGAAAAACTGTTTTTT
CASKRSDEKLFF
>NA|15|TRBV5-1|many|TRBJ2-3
TGCGCCAGCAGCTTGGAGGGCAGGGAATCAGATACGCAGTATTTT
CASSLEGRESDTQYF
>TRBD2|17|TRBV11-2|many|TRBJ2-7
TGTGCCAGCAGCTTAGTAGGGGCGGGAGGGATCTCCTACGAGCAGTACTTC
CASSLVGAGGISYEQYF
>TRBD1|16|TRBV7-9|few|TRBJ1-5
TGTGCCAGCAGCCCGAGGACAGGGCTAGGAGGTCAGCCCCAGCATTTT
CASSPRTGLGGQPQHF
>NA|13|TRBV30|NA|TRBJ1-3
TGTGCCTGGAGTTCGAACAGTGGAAACACCATATATTTT
CAWSSNSGNTIYF
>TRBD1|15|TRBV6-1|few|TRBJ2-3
TGTGCCAGCAGGAGGACAGGGGGCATGGCAGATACGCAGTATTTT
CASRRTGGMADTQYF
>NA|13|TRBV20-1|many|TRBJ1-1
TGCAGTGCTAGCGAAGGGGCGGGCACTGAAGCTTTCTTT
CSASEGAGTEAFF
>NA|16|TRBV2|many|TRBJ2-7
TGTGCCAGCCCTCGCGCCGGGGGTCGAGTATTGGACGAGCAGTACTTC
CASPRAGGRVLDEQYF
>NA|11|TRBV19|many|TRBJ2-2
TGTGCCAGTAACGGCTTCGGGGAGCTGTTTTTT
CASNGFGELFF
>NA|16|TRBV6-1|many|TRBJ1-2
TGTGCCAGCAGTGAAACCGCGGGGAGGGTACAGTATGGCTACACCTTC
CASSETAGRVQYGYTF
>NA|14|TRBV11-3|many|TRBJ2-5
TGTGCCAGCAGCCGCGGGACAGCACAAGAGACCCAGTACTTC
CASSRGTAQETQYF
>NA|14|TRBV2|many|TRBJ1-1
TGTGCCAGCAGTGAAGCAGGGACGAACACTGAAGCTTTCTTT
CASSEAGTNTEAFF
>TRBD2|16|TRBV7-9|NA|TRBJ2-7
TGTGCCAGCAGCCCGGGCCTAGCGGGGGGGCGGTACGAGCAGTACTTC
CASSPGLAGGRYEQYF
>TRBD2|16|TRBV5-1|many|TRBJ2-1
TGCGCCAGCAGCTTGGAACCCGGGAGGGACTACAATGAGCAGTTCTTC
CASSLEPGRDYNEQFF
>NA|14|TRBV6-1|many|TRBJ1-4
TGTGCCAGCAGTTACGGGGGGTTGGGTGAAAAACTGTTTTTT
CASSYGGLGEKLFF
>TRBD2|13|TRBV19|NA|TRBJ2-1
TGTGCCAGTACGGGGGAGGGCTTAACCGAGCAGTTCTTC
CASTGEGLTEQFF
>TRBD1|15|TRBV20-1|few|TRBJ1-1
TGCAGTGCTAGCGTCCAGGGGGACCTGGGGAGCGAAGCTTTCTTT
CSASVQGDLGSEAFF
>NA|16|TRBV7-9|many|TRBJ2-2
TGTGCCAGCAGCTTAGGGGCAAACGCGAACACCGGGGAGCTGTTTTTT
CASSLGANANTGELFF
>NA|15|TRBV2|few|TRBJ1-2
TGTGCCAGCAGCAGTAATGCAGGGACTAACTATGGCTACACCTTC
CASSSNAGTNYGYTF
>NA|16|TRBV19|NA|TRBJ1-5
TGTGCCAGTAGTATAGAGGGCCAGGGGAGCAATCAGCCCCAGCATTTT
CASSIEGQGSNQPQHF
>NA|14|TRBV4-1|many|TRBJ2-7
TGCGCCAGCAGCCAAGTCACCTCATCCTACGAGCAGTACTTC
CASSQVTSSYEQYF
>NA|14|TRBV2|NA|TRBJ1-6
TGTGCCAGCAGTGTGGGCGGGGGAAATTCACCCCTCCACTTT
CASSVGGGNSPLHF